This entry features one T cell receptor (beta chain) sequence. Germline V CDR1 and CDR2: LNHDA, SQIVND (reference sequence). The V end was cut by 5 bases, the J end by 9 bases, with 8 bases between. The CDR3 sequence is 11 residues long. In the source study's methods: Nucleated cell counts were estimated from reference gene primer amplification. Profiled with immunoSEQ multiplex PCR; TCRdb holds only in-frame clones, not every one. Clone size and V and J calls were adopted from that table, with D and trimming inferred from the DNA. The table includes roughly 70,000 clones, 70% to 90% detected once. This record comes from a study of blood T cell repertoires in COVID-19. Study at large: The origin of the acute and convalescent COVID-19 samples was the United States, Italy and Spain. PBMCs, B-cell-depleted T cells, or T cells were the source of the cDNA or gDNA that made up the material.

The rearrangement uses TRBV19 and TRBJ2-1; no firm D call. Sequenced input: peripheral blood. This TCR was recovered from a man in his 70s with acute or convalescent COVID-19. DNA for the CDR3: TGTGCCAGTAGTCCCCTCAGTGAGCAGTTCTTC. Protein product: CASSPLSEQFF. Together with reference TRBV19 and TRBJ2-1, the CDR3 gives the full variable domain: DGGITQSPKYLFRKEGQNVTLSCEQNLNHDAMYWYRQDPGQGLRLIYYSQIVNDFQKGDIAEGYSVSREKKESFPLTVTSAQKNPTAFYLCASSPLSEQFFGPGTRLTVL.